This T cell receptor (beta chain) was recorded in a study of cytomegalovirus exposure and HLA in healthy donors. Overall study context: Clustering assigned approximately 79% of the approximately 400 genotyped donors to the Caucasian-associated ancestry cluster.

The CDR3 runs 13 residues. V was shortened by 0 bases and J by 9 bases, with 12 bases between the two germline ends. CDR1 and CDR2 (germline): MNHNS, SASEGT. It was with 60 Vbeta and 13 Jbeta primers that the PCR ran. Using immunoSEQ multiplex PCR, the repertoire was profiled, and TCRdb retains in-frame clones only, with some absent. This sample has around 20,000 clones, with roughly 70% found just once. Study-wide results and limits: Generally TCR sequences proved uncommon, though certain public TCRs appeared in numerous donors. A prior analysis recorded that most TCR beta V segments were productive about 90% or about 30% of the time. According to reports, the classifier identified cytomegalovirus status with high specificity and sensitivity.

Remarks on this clone: Its antigen is unknown.

The origin of this receptor is a man aged 18 to 35 in good health and CMV-seronegative. Sequencing was carried out using PBMCs. The chain uses TRBV6-1 and TRBJ2-7; weak D call: TRBD1 (5 bases). The CDR3, as DNA: TGTGCCAGCAGTGAAGCGACCAGGGATGGGCAGTACTTC. Its protein is CASSEATRDGQYF.